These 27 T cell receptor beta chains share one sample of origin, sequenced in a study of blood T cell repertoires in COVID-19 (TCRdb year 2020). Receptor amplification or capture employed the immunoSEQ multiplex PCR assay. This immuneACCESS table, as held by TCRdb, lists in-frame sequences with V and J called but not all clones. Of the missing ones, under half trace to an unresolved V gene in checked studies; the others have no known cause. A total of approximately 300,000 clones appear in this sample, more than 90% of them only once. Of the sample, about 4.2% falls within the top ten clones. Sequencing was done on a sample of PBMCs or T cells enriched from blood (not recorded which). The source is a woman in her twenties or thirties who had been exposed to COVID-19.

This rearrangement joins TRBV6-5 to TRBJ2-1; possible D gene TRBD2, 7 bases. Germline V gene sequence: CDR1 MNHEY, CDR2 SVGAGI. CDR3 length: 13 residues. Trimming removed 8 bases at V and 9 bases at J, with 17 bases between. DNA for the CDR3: TGTGCCAGCGGGGTACGGAGGGGGGGTGAGCAGTTCTTC. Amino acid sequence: CASGVRRGGEQFF.

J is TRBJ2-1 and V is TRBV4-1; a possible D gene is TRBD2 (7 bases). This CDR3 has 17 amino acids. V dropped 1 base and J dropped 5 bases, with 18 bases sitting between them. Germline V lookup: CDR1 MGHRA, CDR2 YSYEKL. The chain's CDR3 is CASSQVGLGGQHNEQFF. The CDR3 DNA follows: TGCGCCAGCAGCCAAGTTGGATTGGGGGGGCAGCACAATGAGCAGTTCTTC.

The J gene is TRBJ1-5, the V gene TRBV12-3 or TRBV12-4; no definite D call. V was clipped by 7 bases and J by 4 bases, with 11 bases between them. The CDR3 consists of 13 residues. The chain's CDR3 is CASTHRENQPQHF. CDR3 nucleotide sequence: TGTGCCAGCACTCACCGGGAGAATCAGCCCCAGCATTTT.

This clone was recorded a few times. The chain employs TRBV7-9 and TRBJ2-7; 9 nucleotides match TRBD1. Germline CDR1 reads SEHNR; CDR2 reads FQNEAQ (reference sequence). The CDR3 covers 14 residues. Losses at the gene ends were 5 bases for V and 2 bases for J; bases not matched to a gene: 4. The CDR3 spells CASSPGTGPYEQYF. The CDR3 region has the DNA TGTGCCAGCAGCCCCGGGACAGGGCCCTACGAGCAGTACTTC.

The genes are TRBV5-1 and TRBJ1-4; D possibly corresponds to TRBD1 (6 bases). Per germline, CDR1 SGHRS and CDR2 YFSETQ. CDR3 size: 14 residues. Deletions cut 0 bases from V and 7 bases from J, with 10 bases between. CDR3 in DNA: TGCGCCAGCAGCTTGGACAGGGAAACTGAAAAACTGTTTTTT. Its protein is CASSLDRETEKLFF.

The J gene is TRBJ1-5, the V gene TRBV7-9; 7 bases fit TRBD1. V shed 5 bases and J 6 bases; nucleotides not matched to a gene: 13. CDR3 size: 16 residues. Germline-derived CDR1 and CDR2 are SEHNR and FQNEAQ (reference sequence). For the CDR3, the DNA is TGTGCCAGCAGCCAAGATTACAGGGGTGAAGGTCAGCCCCAGCATTTT. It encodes CASSQDYRGEGQPQHF.

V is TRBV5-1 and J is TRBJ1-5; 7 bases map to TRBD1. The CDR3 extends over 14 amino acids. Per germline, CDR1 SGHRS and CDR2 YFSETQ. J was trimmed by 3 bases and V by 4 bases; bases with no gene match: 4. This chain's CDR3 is CASSVDRNNQPQHF. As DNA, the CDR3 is TGCGCCAGCAGCGTGGACAGGAACAATCAGCCCCAGCATTTT.

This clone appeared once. The DNA of the CDR3 is TGTGCCAGCAGCCGCATAGGGGGGGCCACGAACACCGGGGAGCTGTTTTTT. Translating it yields CASSRIGGATNTGELFF. This chain joins TRBV7-2 and TRBJ2-2; D is perhaps TRBD2 (7 bases). There are 17 residues in the CDR3. CDR1 is SGHTA, CDR2 FQGNSA, per germline. Trimming cost V 5 bases and J 0 bases, with 16 bases left between them.

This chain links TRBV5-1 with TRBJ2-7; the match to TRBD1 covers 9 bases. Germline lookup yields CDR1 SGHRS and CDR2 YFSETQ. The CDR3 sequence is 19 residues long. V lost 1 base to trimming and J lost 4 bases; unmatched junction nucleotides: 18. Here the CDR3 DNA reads TGCGCCAGCAGCTTGAGGTACCGCATCCGGACAGGGGAAGGGTACGAGCAGTACTTC. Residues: CASSLRYRIRTGEGYEQYF. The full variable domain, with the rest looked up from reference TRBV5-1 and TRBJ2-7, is KAGVTQTPRYLIKTRGQQVTLSCSPISGHRSVSWYQQTPGQGLQFLFEYFSETQRNKGNFPGRFSGRQFSNSRSEMNVSTLELGDSALYLCASSLRYRIRTGEGYEQYFGPGTRLTVT.

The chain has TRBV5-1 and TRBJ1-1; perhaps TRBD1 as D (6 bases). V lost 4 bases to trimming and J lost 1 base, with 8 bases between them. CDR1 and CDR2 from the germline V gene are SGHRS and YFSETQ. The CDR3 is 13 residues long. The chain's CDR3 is CASSRQENTEAFF. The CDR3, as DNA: TGCGCCAGCAGCAGACAGGAGAACACTGAAGCTTTCTTT. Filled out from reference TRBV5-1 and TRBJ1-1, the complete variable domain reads KAGVTQTPRYLIKTRGQQVTLSCSPISGHRSVSWYQQTPGQGLQFLFEYFSETQRNKGNFPGRFSGRQFSNSRSEMNVSTLELGDSALYLCASSRQENTEAFFGQGTRLTVV.

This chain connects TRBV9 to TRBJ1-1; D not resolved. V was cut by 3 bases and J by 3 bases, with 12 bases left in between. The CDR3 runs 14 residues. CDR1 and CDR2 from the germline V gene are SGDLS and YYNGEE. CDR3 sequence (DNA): TGTGCCAGCAGCGCCCGAGGATGGGACACTGAAGCTTTCTTT. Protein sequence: CASSARGWDTEAFF.

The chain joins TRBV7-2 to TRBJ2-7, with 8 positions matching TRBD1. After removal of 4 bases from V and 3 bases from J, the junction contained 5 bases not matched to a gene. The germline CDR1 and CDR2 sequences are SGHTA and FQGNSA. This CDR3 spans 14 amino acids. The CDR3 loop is CASSSGQGNYEQYF. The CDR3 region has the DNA TGTGCCAGCAGCTCCGGACAGGGAAACTACGAGCAGTACTTC.

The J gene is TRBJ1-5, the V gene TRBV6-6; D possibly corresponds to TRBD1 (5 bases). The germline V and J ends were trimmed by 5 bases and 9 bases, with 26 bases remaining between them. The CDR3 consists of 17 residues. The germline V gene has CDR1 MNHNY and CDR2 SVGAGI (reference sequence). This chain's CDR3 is CASSPTLRWDGGGPQHF. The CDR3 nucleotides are TGTGCCAGCAGTCCGACCCTCCGATGGGACGGCGGGGGGCCCCAGCATTTT.

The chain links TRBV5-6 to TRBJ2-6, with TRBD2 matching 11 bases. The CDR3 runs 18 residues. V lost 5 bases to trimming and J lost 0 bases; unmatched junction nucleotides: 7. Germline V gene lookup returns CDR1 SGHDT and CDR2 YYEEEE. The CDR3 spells CASSKLAGVLSGANVLTF. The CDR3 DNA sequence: TGTGCCAGCAGTAAACTAGCGGGGGTCCTCTCTGGGGCCAACGTCCTGACTTTC. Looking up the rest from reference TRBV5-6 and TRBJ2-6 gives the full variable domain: DAGVTQSPTHLIKTRGQQVTLRCSPKSGHDTVSWYQQALGQGPQFIFQYYEEEERQRGNFPDRFSGHQFPNYSSELNVNALLLGDSALYLCASSKLAGVLSGANVLTFGAGSRLTVL.

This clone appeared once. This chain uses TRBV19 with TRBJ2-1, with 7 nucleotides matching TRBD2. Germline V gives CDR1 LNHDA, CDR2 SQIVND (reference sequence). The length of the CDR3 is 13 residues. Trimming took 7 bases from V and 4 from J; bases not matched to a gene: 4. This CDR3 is CASIGGGYNEQFF. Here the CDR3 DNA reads TGTGCCAGTATTGGCGGGGGATACAATGAGCAGTTCTTC.

As DNA, the CDR3 is TGCGCCAGCAGCTTGGCCAGAGGCGGAGGTCAAGAGACCCAGTACTTC. As protein: CASSLARGGGQETQYF. The gene calls are TRBV5-1 and TRBJ2-5, with D perhaps TRBD2 (5 bases). V was cut by 0 bases and J by 2 bases, with 14 bases left in between. CDR3 length: 16 amino acids. The germline gives CDR1 SGHRS, CDR2 YFSETQ.

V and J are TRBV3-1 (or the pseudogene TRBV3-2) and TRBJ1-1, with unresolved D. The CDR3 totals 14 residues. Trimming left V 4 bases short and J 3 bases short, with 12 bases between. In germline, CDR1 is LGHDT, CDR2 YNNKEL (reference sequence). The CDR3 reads CASSPYGRDTEAFF. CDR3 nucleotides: TGTGCCAGCAGCCCGTATGGGAGGGACACTGAAGCTTTCTTT.

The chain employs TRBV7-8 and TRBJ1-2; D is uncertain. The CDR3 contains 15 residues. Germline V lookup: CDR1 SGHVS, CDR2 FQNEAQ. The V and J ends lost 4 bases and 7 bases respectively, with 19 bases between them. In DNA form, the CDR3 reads TGTGCCAGCAGCTCTTCGGTGACGGCGCGGGGTGGCTACACCTTC. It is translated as CASSSSVTARGGYTF.

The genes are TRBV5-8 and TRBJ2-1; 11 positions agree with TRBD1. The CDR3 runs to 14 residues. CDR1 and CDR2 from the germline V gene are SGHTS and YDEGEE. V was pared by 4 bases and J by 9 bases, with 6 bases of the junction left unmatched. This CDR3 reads CASSRDRGFGEQFF. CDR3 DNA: TGTGCCAGCAGCCGGGACAGGGGGTTTGGTGAGCAGTTCTTC.

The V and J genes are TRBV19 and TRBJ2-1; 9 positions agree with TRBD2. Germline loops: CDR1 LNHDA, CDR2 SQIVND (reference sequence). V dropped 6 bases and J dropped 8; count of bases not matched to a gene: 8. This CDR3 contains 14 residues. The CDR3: CASRGTSWGDEQFF. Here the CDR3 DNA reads TGTGCCAGTAGAGGGACTAGCTGGGGCGATGAGCAGTTCTTC.

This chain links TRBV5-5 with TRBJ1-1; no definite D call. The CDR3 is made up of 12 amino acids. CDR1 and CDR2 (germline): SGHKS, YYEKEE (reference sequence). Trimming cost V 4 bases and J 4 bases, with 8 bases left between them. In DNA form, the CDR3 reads TGTGCCAGCAGCGGAGAGGGCACTGAAGCTTTCTTT. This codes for CASSGEGTEAFF. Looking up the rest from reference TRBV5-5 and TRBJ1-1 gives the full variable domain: DAGVTQSPTHLIKTRGQQVTLRCSPISGHKSVSWYQQVLGQGPQFIFQYYEKEERGRGNFPDRFSARQFPNYSSELNVNALLLGDSALYLCASSGEGTEAFFGQGTRLTVV.

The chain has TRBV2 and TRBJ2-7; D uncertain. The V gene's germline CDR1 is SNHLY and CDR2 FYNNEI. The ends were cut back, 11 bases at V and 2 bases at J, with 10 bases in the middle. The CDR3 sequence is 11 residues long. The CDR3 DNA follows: TGTGCCTGCCAGCAGGCCTACGAGCAGTACTTC. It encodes CACQQAYEQYF. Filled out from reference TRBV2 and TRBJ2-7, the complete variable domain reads EPEVTQTPSHQVTQMGQEVILRCVPISNHLYFYWYRQILGQKVEFLVSFYNNEISEKSEIFDDQFSVERPDGSNFTLKIRSTKLEDSAMYFCACQQAYEQYFGPGTRLTVT.

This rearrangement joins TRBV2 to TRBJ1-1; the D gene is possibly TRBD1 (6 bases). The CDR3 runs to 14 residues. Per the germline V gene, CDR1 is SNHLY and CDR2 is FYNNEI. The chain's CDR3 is CAVGEGVQNTEAFF. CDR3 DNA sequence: TGTGCTGTCGGCGAGGGGGTACAGAACACTGAAGCTTTCTTT. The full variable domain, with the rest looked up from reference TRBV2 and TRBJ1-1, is EPEVTQTPSHQVTQMGQEVILRCVPISNHLYFYWYRQILGQKVEFLVSFYNNEISEKSEIFDDQFSVERPDGSNFTLKIRSTKLEDSAMYFCAVGEGVQNTEAFFGQGTRLTVV.

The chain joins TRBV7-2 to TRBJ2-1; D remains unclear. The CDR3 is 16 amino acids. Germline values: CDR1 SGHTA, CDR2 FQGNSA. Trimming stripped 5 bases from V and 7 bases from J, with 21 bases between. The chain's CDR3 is CASSQLPLGSLNEQFF. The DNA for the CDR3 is TGTGCCAGCAGCCAACTCCCCCTCGGTTCGCTTAATGAGCAGTTCTTC.

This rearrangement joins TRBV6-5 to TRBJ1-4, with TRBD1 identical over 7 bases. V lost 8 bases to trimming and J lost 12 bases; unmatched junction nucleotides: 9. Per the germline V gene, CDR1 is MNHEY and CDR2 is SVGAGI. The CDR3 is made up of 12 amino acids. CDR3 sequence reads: CASGVLTGQLFF. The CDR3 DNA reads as TGTGCCAGCGGAGTTTTGACAGGGCAACTGTTTTTT.

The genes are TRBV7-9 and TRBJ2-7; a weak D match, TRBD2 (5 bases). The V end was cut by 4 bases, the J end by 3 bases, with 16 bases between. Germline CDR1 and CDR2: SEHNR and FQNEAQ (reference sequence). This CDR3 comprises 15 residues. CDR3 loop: CASSSTDFLYYEQYF. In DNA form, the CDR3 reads TGTGCCAGCAGCTCCACGGACTTCCTTTACTACGAGCAGTACTTC.

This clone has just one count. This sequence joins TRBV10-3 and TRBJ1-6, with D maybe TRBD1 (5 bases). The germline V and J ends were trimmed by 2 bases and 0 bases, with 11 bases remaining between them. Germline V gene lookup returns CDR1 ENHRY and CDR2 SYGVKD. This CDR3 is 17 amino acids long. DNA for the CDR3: TGTGCCATCAGTGAGGGGGCCTTCCTCTCCTATAATTCACCCCTCCACTTT. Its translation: CAISEGAFLSYNSPLHF.